The 16 T cell receptor beta chains in this list originate from one sample, sequenced in a study of blood T cells in healthy people across ages. Together with a sample-barcoded 5' primer, a J-beta primer mix was included in a second PCR lasting roughly 6 to 12 cycles. TCRdb processed the 5' RACE reads anew with MiXCR; each CDR3 protein has one entry. The data contain hundreds of thousands of distinct CDR3 sequences, approximately 21% of them singletons. The sample consisted of blood. These receptor sequences come from a man between 65 and 85 years old in good health.

The chain carries TRBV4-3 and TRBJ2-5; 8 bases match TRBD2. Judging by the DNA end, TRBJ2-1 fits better; the J call may be wrong. Germline CDR1 is LGHNA and CDR2 is YSLEER. The CDR3 runs 13 residues. The CDR3, as DNA: TGCGCCAGCAGCCAAGCCGGGGGGGATGAGCAGTTCTTC. Translated, it gives CASSQAGGDEQFF.

The chain is built from TRBV5-1 and TRBJ2-5, with 7 positions matching TRBD1. CDR3 length: 15 amino acids. The V gene's germline CDR1 is SGHRS and CDR2 YFSETQ. Losses at the gene ends were 0 bases for V and 2 bases for J; bases not matched to a gene: 4. The CDR3 loop reads CASSLDSGQQETQYF. CDR3 coding DNA: TGCGCCAGCAGCTTGGATTCGGGACAGCAAGAGACCCAGTACTTC. Based on the CDR3 plus reference TRBV5-1 and TRBJ2-5, the full variable domain is KAGVTQTPRYLIKTRGQQVTLSCSPISGHRSVSWYQQTPGQGLQFLFEYFSETQRNKGNFPGRFSGRQFSNSRSEMNVSTLELGDSALYLCASSLDSGQQETQYFGPGTRLLVL.

In its sample, this clonotype was seen a few times. This chain connects TRBV20-1 to TRBJ2-5; TRBD1 is a possible D gene (6 bases). The CDR3 contains 12 residues. Per the germline V gene, CDR1 is DFQATT and CDR2 is SNEGSKA (reference sequence). The V gene lost 3 bases and the J gene lost 5 bases, with 10 bases spanning the gap. The CDR3 DNA follows: TGCAGTGCTAGCCAGGGGTCCGAGACCCAGTACTTC. This gives the protein CSASQGSETQYF.

The J gene is TRBJ2-1, the V gene TRBV12-3 or TRBV12-4, with 9 bases that match TRBD2. CDR3 length: 15 residues. Unmatched junction bases numbered 3, after V lost 0 bases and J lost 6 bases. The CDR3 spells CASSLASGRPNEQFF. The CDR3 DNA follows: TGTGCCAGCAGTTTAGCTAGCGGGAGACCCAATGAGCAGTTCTTC.

This clonotype occurred a few times. The junction departs from germline at one end; a sequencing error may be responsible. The J gene is TRBJ2-7, the V gene TRBV18; D unresolved. The length of the CDR3 is 15 residues. Germline V lookup: CDR1 KGHSH, CDR2 LQKENI. Here the CDR3 DNA reads TGTGCCAGCTCACCCCCGTCAAGTATATCCTACGAGCTGTACTTC. It yields the protein CASSPPSSISYELYF.

This clonotype was counted a few times. This chain connects TRBV10-2 to TRBJ2-3; D gene ambiguous. The V end was cut by 4 bases, the J end by 2 bases, with 10 bases between. This CDR3 comprises 14 residues. Per the germline V gene, CDR1 is WSHSY and CDR2 is SAAADI. CDR3 DNA: TGCGCCAGCAGTGTTGGAACTCACACAGATACGCAGTATTTT. As protein: CASSVGTHTDTQYF.

This clonotype has a handful of counts. The chain uses TRBV7-9 and TRBJ1-2; TRBD1 agrees at 7 bases. The CDR3 sequence is 12 residues long. The V gene end was trimmed by 4 bases and the J gene end by 8 bases; junction bases not matched to a gene: 4. The germline gives CDR1 SEHNR, CDR2 FQNEAQ (reference sequence). The CDR3 bases are TGTGCCAGCAGCTCACAGGGGCTAGGCTACACCTTC. Translated, it gives CASSSQGLGYTF. Together with reference TRBV7-9 and TRBJ1-2, the CDR3 gives the full variable domain: DTGVSQNPRHKITKRGQNVTFRCDPISEHNRLYWYRQTLGQGPEFLTYFQNEAQLEKSRLLSDRFSAERPKGSFSTLEIQRTEQGDSAMYLCASSSQGLGYTFGSGTRLTVV.

This chain links TRBV12-3 or TRBV12-4 with TRBJ2-5; TRBD1 might be the D (6 bases). Judging by the DNA end, TRBJ2-7 fits better; the J call may be wrong. There are 13 residues in the CDR3. CDR3 amino acids: CASSYTGPYEQYF. The CDR3 DNA sequence: TGTGCCAGCAGTTACACAGGGCCCTACGAGCAGTACTTC.

This clonotype was found a few times. The V gene is TRBV3-1, the J gene TRBJ1-5; D is unresolved. V dropped 1 base and J dropped 7 bases, with 11 bases sitting between them. This CDR3 has 14 residues. Germline values: CDR1 LGHDT, CDR2 YNNKEL (reference sequence). The CDR3 reads CASSQVGSGQPQHF. For the CDR3, the DNA is TGTGCCAGCAGCCAAGTCGGGTCGGGACAGCCCCAGCATTTT. Combining the CDR3 with reference TRBV3-1 and TRBJ1-5 gives the whole variable domain DTAVSQTPKYLVTQMGNDKSIKCEQNLGHDTMYWYKQDSKKFLKIMFSYNNKELIINETVPNRFSPKSPDKAHLNLHINSLELGDSAVYFCASSQVGSGQPQHFGDGTRLSIL.

The chain couples TRBV4-1 to TRBJ2-7; D is undetermined. The germline CDR1 and CDR2 sequences are MGHRA and YSYEKL. Trimming shortened V by 2 bases and J by 4 bases, and 9 bases separated the two germline ends. There are 13 residues in the CDR3. CDR3 bases: TGCGCCAGCAGCCAACCGGGCCGGTACGAGCAGTACTTC. It translates to CASSQPGRYEQYF.

V usage is TRBV3-1 and J usage is TRBJ1-2, with 7 bases aligning to TRBD1. Germline V CDR1 and CDR2: LGHDT, YNNKEL (reference sequence). The CDR3 is 15 amino acids. Trimming removed 1 base from V and 1 base from J; junction bases left unmatched: 3. Here the CDR3 reads CASSQVGTVNYGYTF. The CDR3 DNA follows: TGTGCCAGCAGCCAAGTGGGGACAGTTAACTATGGCTACACCTTC. Using reference TRBV3-1 and TRBJ1-2 for the parts outside the CDR3, the full variable domain is DTAVSQTPKYLVTQMGNDKSIKCEQNLGHDTMYWYKQDSKKFLKIMFSYNNKELIINETVPNRFSPKSPDKAHLNLHINSLELGDSAVYFCASSQVGTVNYGYTFGSGTRLTVV.

V is TRBV6-1 and J is TRBJ2-7, with D maybe TRBD1 (6 bases). V lost 5 bases and J 2 bases, leaving 19 bases between the germline ends. In germline, CDR1 is MNHNS, CDR2 SASEGT. The CDR3 runs 16 residues. CDR3 sequence reads: CASSKGTGTPPYEQYF. The CDR3 coding sequence is TGTGCCAGCAGTAAAGGGACCGGGACACCTCCCTACGAGCAGTACTTC.

The chain recombines TRBV6-6 with TRBJ2-4; 8 nucleotides agree with TRBD2. J gave up 1 base and V 6 bases, and 11 bases lay outside the gene matches. The CDR3 spans 17 residues. Germline assignment: CDR1 MNHNY and CDR2 SVGAGI (reference sequence). CDR3 DNA: TGTGCCAGCAGGGCTAGCGGGTCCGAGAGGGCCAAAAACATTCAGTACTTC. This codes for CASRASGSERAKNIQYF.

This chain uses TRBV28 with TRBJ2-5; TRBD2 matches 12 bases. The J call is in doubt because the DNA end fits TRBJ2-7 better. The CDR3 totals 17 residues. CDR1 MDHEN and CDR2 SYDVKM come from the germline V gene. The CDR3: CASSLGASGRGDYEQYF. The CDR3 bases are TGTGCCAGCAGTTTAGGGGCTAGCGGGAGGGGAGACTACGAGCAGTACTTC.

This clonotype was picked up a small number of times. V is TRBV10-3 and J is TRBJ1-1; D may be TRBD1 (6 bases). The CDR3 is 14 amino acids. CDR1 ENHRY and CDR2 SYGVKD come from the germline V gene. The V end lost 7 bases, the J end lost 3 bases, and 15 bases lay between the germline ends. CDR3 residues: CAIKRDTQDTEAFF. CDR3 coding DNA: TGTGCCATCAAGCGGGACACTCAGGACACTGAAGCTTTCTTT.

A few counts support this clonotype. The rearrangement uses TRBV6-2 or TRBV6-3 and TRBJ1-5; unclear D gene. Germline V gene data show CDR1 as MNHEY and CDR2 as SVGEGT. CDR3 length: 12 residues. Deletions cut 4 bases from V and 6 bases from J, with 7 bases between. CDR3 amino acids: CASSFAGQPQHF. In DNA, the CDR3 is TGTGCCAGCAGTTTCGCGGGTCAGCCCCAGCATTTT.